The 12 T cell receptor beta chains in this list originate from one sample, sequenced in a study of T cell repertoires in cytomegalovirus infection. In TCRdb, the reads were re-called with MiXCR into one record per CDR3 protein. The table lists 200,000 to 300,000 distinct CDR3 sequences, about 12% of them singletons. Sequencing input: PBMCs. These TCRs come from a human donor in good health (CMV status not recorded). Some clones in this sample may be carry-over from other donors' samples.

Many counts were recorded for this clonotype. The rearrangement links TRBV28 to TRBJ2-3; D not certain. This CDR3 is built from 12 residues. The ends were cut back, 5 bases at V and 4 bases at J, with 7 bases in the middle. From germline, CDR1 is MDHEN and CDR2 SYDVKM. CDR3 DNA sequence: TGTGCCAGCAGTCAGGACCCAGATACGCAGTATTTT. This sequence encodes CASSQDPDTQYF.

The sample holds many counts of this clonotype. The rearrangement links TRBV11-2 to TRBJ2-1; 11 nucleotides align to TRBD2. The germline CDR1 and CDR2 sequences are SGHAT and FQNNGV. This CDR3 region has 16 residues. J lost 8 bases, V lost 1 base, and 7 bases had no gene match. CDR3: CASSLGLAGGIDEQFF. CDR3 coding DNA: TGTGCCAGCAGCTTAGGCCTAGCGGGAGGCATCGATGAGCAGTTCTTC.

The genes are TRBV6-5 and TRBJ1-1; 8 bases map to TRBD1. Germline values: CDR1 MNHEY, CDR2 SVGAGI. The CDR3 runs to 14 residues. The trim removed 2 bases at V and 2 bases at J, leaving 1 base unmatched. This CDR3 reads CASSYPGGNTEAFF. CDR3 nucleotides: TGTGCCAGCAGTTACCCAGGGGGCAACACTGAAGCTTTCTTT.

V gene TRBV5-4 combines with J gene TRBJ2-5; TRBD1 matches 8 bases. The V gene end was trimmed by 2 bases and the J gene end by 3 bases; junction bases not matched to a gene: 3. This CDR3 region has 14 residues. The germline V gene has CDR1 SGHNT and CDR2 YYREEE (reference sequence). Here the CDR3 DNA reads TGTGCCAGCAGCTTACAGGGGGTAGAAGAGACCCAGTACTTC. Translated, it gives CASSLQGVEETQYF.

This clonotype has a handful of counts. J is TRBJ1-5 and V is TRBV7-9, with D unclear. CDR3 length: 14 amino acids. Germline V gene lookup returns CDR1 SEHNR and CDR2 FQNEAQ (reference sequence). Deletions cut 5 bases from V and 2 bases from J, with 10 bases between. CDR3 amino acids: CASSPTEGNQPQHF. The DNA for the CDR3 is TGTGCCAGCAGCCCAACGGAGGGCAATCAGCCCCAGCATTTT.

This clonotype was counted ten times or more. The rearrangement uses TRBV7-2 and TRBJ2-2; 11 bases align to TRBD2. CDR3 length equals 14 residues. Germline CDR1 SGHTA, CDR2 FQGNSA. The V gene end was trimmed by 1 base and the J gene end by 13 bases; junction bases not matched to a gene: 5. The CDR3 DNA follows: TGTGCCAGCAGCTTAGTAGCTAGCGGGGGGAGGCTGTTTTTT. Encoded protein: CASSLVASGGRLFF.

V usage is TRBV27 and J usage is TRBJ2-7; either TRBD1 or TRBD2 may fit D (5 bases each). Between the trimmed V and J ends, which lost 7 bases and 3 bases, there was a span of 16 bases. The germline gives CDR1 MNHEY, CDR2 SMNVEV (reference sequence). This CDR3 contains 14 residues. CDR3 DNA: TGTGCCAGCAATTTCTTGGGACCGAACTACGAGCAGTACTTC. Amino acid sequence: CASNFLGPNYEQYF.

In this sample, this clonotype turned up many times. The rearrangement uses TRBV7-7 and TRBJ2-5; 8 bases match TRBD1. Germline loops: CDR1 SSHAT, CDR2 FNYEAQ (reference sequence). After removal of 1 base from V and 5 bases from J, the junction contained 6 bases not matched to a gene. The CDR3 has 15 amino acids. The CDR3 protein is CASSLDTGGRETQYF. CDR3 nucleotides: TGTGCCAGCAGCTTAGACACAGGGGGTAGGGAGACCCAGTACTTC.

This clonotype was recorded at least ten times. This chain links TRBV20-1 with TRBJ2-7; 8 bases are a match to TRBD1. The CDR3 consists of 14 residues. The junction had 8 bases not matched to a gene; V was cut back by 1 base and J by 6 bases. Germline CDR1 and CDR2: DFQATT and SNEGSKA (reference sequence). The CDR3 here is CSARARDRTLEQYF. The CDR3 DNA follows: TGCAGTGCTAGAGCCCGGGACAGGACCCTCGAGCAGTACTTC.

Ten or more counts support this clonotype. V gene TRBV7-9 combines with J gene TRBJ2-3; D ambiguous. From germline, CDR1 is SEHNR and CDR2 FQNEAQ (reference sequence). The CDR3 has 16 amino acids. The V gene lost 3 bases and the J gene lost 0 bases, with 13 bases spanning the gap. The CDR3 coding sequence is TGTGCCAGCAGCTTCACCCCCTCCTCTAGCACAGATACGCAGTATTTT. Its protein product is CASSFTPSSSTDTQYF.

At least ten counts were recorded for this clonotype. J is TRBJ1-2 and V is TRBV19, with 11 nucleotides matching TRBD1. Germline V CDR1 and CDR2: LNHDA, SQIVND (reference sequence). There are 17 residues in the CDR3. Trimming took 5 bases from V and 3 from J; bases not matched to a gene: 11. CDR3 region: CASSAKAPGQGDYGYTF. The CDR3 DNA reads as TGTGCCAGTAGTGCGAAGGCCCCGGGACAGGGGGACTATGGCTACACCTTC.

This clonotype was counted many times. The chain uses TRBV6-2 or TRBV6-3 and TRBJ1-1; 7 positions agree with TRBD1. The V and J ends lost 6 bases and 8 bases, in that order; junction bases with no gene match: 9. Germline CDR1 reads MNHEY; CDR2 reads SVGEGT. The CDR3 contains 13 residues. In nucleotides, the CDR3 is TGTGCCAGCAGATACACAGGGGCAGTGGAAGCTTTCTTT. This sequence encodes CASRYTGAVEAFF.